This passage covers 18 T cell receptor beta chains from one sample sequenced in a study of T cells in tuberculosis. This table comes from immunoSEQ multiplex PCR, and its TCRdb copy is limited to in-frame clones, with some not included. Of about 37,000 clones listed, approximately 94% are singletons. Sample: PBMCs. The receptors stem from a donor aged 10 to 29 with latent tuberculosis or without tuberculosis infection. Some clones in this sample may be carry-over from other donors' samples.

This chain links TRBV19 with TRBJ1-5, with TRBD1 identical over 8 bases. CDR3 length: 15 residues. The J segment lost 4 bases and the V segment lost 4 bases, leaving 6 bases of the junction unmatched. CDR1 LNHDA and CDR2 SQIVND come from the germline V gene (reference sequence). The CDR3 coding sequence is TGTGCCAGTAGTAGGGGACAGGTAGGGAATCAGCCCCAGCATTTT. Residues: CASSRGQVGNQPQHF. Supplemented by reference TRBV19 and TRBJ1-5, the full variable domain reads DGGITQSPKYLFRKEGQNVTLSCEQNLNHDAMYWYRQDPGQGLRLIYYSQIVNDFQKGDIAEGYSVSREKKESFPLTVTSAQKNPTAFYLCASSRGQVGNQPQHFGDGTRLSIL.

The CDR3 loop reads CASSQPSDRGNYGYTF. In DNA, the CDR3 is TGCGCCAGCAGCCAACCTTCGGACAGGGGTAACTATGGCTACACCTTC. V gene TRBV4-3 combines with J gene TRBJ1-2; 9 bases align to TRBD1. The trim removed 2 bases at V and 1 base at J, leaving 5 bases unmatched. The CDR3 contains 16 residues. Germline-derived CDR1 and CDR2 are LGHNA and YSLEER.

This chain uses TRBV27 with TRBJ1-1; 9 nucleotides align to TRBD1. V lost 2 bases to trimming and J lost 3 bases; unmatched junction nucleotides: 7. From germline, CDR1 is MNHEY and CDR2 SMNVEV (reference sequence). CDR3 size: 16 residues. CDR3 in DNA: TGTGCCAGCAGTTTAACAGGGGGCTTTATTCACACTGAAGCTTTCTTT. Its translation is CASSLTGGFIHTEAFF.

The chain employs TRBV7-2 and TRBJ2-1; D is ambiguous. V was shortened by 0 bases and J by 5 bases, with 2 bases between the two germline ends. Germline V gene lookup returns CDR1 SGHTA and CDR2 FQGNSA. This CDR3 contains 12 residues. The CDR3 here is CASSLANNEQFF. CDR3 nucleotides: TGTGCCAGCAGCTTAGCCAACAATGAGCAGTTCTTC.

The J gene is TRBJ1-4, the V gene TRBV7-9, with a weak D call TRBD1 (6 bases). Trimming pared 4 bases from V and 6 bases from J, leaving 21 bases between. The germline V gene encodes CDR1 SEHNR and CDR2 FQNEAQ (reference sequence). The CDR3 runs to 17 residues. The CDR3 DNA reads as TGTGCCAGCAGCTCCCCTTTGGCGGCCAGGGGATATGAAAAACTGTTTTTT. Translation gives CASSSPLAARGYEKLFF.

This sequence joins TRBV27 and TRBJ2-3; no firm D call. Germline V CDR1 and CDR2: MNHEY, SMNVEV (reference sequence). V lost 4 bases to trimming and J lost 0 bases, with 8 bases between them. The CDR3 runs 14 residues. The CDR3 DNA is TGTGCCAGCAGTTACCCTGGCAGCACAGATACGCAGTATTTT. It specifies CASSYPGSTDTQYF.

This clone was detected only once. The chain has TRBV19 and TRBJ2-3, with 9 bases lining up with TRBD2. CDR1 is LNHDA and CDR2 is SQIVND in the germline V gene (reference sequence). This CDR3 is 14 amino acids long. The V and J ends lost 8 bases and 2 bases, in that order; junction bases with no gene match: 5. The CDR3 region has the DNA TGTGCCAGTTCGGGACTAGCAGTCACAGATACGCAGTATTTT. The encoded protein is CASSGLAVTDTQYF.

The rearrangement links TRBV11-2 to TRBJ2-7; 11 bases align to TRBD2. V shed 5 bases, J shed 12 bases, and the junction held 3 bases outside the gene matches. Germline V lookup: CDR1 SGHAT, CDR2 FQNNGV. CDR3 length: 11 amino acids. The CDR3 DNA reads TGTGCCAGCAGCCCTAGCGGGGGGTGGTACGTC. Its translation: CASSPSGGWYV.

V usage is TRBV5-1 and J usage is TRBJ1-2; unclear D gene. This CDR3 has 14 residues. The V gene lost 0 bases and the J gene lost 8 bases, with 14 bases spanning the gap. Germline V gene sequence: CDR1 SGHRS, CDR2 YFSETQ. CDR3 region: CASSLESSVRGYTF. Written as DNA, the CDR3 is TGCGCCAGCAGCTTGGAGTCTTCCGTCCGGGGCTACACCTTC.

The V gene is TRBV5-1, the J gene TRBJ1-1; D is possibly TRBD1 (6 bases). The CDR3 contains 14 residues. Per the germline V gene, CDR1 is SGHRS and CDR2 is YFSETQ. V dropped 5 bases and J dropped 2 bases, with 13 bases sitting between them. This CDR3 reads CASSSRGANTEAFF. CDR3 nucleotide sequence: TGCGCCAGCAGTTCGCGGGGGGCTAACACTGAAGCTTTCTTT.

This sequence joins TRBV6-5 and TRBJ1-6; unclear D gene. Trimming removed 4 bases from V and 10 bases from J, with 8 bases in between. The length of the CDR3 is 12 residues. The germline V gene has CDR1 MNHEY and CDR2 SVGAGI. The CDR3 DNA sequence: TGTGCCAGCAGTTCTTTCCGGTCACCCCTCCACTTT. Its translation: CASSSFRSPLHF.

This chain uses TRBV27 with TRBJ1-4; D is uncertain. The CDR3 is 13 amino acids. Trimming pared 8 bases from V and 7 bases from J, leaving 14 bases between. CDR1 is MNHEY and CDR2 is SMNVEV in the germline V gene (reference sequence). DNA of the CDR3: TGTGCCAGCGGGTACAGAGTACGTGAAAAACTGTTTTTT. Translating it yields CASGYRVREKLFF. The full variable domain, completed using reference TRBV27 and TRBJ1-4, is EAQVTQNPRYLITVTGKKLTVTCSQNMNHEYMSWYRQDPGLGLRQIYYSMNVEVTDKGDVPEGYKVSRKEKRNFPLILESPSPNQTSLYFCASGYRVREKLFFGSGTQLSVL.

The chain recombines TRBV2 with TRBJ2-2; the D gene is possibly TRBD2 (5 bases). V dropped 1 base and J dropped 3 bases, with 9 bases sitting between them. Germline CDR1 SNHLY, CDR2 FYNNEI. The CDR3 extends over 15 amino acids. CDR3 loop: CASSEGGLHTGELFF. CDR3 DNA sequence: TGTGCCAGCAGTGAAGGAGGGCTGCACACCGGGGAGCTGTTTTTT. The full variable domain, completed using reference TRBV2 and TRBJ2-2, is EPEVTQTPSHQVTQMGQEVILRCVPISNHLYFYWYRQILGQKVEFLVSFYNNEISEKSEIFDDQFSVERPDGSNFTLKIRSTKLEDSAMYFCASSEGGLHTGELFFGEGSRLTVL.

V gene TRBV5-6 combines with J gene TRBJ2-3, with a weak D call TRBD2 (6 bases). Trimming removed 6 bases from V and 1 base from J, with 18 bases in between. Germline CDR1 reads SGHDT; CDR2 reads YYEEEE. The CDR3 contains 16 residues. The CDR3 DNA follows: TGTGCCAGCACTCCTTTGCGGGGCGAGGGCACAGATACGCAGTATTTT. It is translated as CASTPLRGEGTDTQYF. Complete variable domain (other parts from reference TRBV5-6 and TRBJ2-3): DAGVTQSPTHLIKTRGQQVTLRCSPKSGHDTVSWYQQALGQGPQFIFQYYEEEERQRGNFPDRFSGHQFPNYSSELNVNALLLGDSALYLCASTPLRGEGTDTQYFGPGTRLTVL.

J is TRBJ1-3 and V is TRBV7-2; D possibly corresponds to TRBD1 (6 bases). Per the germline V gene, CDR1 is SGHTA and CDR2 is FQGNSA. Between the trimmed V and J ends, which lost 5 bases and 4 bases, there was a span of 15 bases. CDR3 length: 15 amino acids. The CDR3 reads CASSRHTGIGNTIYF. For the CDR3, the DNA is TGTGCCAGCAGCCGGCACACAGGGATCGGAAACACCATATATTTT. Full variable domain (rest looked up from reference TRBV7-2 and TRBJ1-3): GAGVSQSPSNKVTEKGKDVELRCDPISGHTALYWYRQSLGQGLEFLIYFQGNSAPDKSGLPSDRFSAERTGGSVSTLTIQRTQQEDSAVYLCASSRHTGIGNTIYFGEGSWLTVV.

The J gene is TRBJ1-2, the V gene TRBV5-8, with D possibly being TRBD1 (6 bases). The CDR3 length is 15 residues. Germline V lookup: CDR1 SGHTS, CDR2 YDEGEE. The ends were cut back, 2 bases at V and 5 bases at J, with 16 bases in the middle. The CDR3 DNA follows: TGTGCCAGCAGCTTTCAAATGGGCAGGGGATATGGCTACACCTTC. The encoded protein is CASSFQMGRGYGYTF. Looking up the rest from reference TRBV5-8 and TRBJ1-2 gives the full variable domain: EAGVTQSPTHLIKTRGQQATLRCSPISGHTSVYWYQQALGLGLQFLLWYDEGEERNRGNFPPRFSGRQFPNYSSELNVNALELEDSALYLCASSFQMGRGYGYTFGSGTRLTVV.

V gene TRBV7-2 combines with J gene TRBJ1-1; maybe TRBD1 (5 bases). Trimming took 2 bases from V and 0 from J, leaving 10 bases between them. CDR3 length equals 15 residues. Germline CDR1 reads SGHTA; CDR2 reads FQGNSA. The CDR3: CASSLTRVVNTEAFF. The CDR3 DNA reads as TGTGCCAGCAGCTTAACCAGGGTCGTGAACACTGAAGCTTTCTTT.

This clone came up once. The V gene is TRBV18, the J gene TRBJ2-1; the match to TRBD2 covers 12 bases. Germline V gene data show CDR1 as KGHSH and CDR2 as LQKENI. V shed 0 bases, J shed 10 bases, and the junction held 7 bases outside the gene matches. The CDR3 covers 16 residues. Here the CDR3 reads CASSPPGLAGSSEQFF. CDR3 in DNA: TGTGCCAGCTCACCACCTGGACTAGCGGGATCTTCAGAGCAGTTCTTC.